There are a few counts of the clone carrying this TCR beta chain. The CDR3 is made up of 16 amino acids. Looked up from germline, CDR1 is SGHRS and CDR2 is YFSETQ. It was with a sample-barcoded 5' primer and a J-beta primer mix that a second PCR of roughly 7 to 12 cycles was run. TCRdb analysed the 5' RACE reads with MiXCR anew, one entry per CDR3 protein. In the table there are more than 600,000 distinct CDR3 sequences, 25% of which are singletons. These data originate in a study of blood T cells in healthy people across ages. These records were also assigned to another study, of T cells of mothers and their children.

The receptor's source is a boy younger than 18 in good health. The sequenced sample was blood. This rearrangement joins TRBV5-1 to TRBJ2-5; 13 positions match TRBD2. The J call may not be correct, given that the DNA end is closer to TRBJ2-1. CDR3: CASSTGTSGNYNEQFF. In DNA, the CDR3 is TGCGCCAGCAGTACCGGGACTAGCGGGAATTACAATGAGCAGTTCTTC.